The 5 T cell receptor beta chains reported below all come from one sample, sequenced in a study of cytomegalovirus exposure and HLA in healthy donors. PCR used 60 Vbeta primers and 13 Jbeta primers. Libraries were prepared by immunoSEQ multiplex PCR; TCRdb keeps only in-frame clonotypes and omits some of them. Of 110,000 to 150,000 clones detected, 75% appear once; the ten largest clones hold approximately 6.8%. The sample consisted of PBMCs. The receptor source for this set is a man aged 25 to 40 in good health and CMV-seronegative.

The chain is built from TRBV7-8 and TRBJ2-3; the match to TRBD2 covers 14 bases. V shed 8 bases, J shed 3 bases, and the junction held 10 bases outside the gene matches. The CDR3 runs 17 residues. In germline, CDR1 is SGHVS, CDR2 FQNEAQ. CDR3 coding DNA: TGTGCCAGCCGACTAGGGGGACTAGCGGGGGTTACAGATACGCAGTATTTT. Translated: CASRLGGLAGVTDTQYF.

The rearrangement links TRBV9 to TRBJ2-2, with a weak D call TRBD1 (6 bases). Germline V CDR1 and CDR2: SGDLS, YYNGEE. With 0 bases removed from V and 7 bases from J, the gap between germline ends came to 10 bases. The CDR3 has 14 amino acids. The CDR3 nucleotides are TGTGCCAGCAGCGTAGTGGGGGCCGGCGGGGAGCTGTTTTTT. Its translation is CASSVVGAGGELFF.

In nucleotides, the CDR3 is TGTGCCAGCAGTTCTCCGAGGGGACGGGGGGACGAGCAGTACTTC. Translated, it gives CASSSPRGRGDEQYF. This chain connects TRBV28 to TRBJ2-7; 7 bases match TRBD2. The ends lost 4 bases at V and 5 bases at J; junction bases unmatched: 11. This CDR3 comprises 15 residues. The germline CDR1 and CDR2 sequences are MDHEN and SYDVKM.

In its sample, this clone was seen a few times. The chain has TRBV14 and TRBJ2-6, with 8 bases fitting TRBD1. CDR1 and CDR2 (germline): SGHDN, FVKESK. V lost 3 bases and J lost 0; bases outside the gene matches: 10. The CDR3 totals 19 residues. The DNA of the CDR3 is TGTGCCAGCAGCCACCATCGTGGGACAGGCCCCTCTGGGGCCAACGTCCTGACTTTC. Translation: CASSHHRGTGPSGANVLTF.

The rearrangement links TRBV19 to TRBJ2-5, with 10 bases lining up with TRBD2. The CDR3 loop spans 14 amino acids. V trimming: 8 bases; J trimming: 4 bases; junction bases outside the gene matches: 7. CDR1 and CDR2 from the germline V gene are LNHDA and SQIVND (reference sequence). CDR3 nucleotides: TGTGCCAGTGCTCTAGCGGGAGTCCCAGAGACCCAGTACTTC. It specifies CASALAGVPETQYF.